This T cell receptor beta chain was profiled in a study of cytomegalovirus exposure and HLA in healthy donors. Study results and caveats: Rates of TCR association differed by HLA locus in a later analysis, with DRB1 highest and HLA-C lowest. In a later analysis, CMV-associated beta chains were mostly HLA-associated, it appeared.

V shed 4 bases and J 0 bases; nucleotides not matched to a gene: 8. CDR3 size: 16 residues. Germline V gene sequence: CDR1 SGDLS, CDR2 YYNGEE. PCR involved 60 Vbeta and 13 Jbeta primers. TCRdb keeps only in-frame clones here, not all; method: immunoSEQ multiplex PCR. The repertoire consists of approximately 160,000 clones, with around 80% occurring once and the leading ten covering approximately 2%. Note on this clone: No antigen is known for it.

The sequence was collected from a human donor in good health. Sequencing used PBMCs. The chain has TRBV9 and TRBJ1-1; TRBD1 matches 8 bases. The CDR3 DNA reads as TGTGCCAGCAGCTCACGGACAGGGCTAATGAACACTGAAGCTTTCTTT. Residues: CASSSRTGLMNTEAFF.